This T cell receptor (beta chain) was documented in a study of T cells in tuberculosis. Turning to the study itself: CD1B tetramers identified T cells specific for mycobacterial lipid GMM.

V lost 2 bases to trimming and J lost 4 bases, with 11 bases between them. Germline lookup yields CDR1 MDHEN and CDR2 SYDVKM. The CDR3 runs to 14 residues. Study conclusions and caveats: Some low-affinity tetramer-binding T cells may be absent from this sample.

After thawing and overnight rest, PBMC were stained with GMM-loaded CD1B tetramer, viability dye and anti-CD3 for sorting. The CD1B tetramers carried C32 glucose monomycolate purified from Rhodococcus equi. PBMC for tetramer sorting were first depleted of CD14-expressing monocytes. Here immunoSEQ multiplex PCR was the method, and the copy in TCRdb shows in-frame clones only, minus some. The sample yields about 58,000 clones, 70% to 90% seen once. This chain connects TRBV28 to TRBJ1-2; a weak D match, TRBD1 (6 bases). Specimen: CD1b-GMM tetramer-negative cells sorted from PBMCs. The clonotype originates from an adult woman with latent tuberculosis. The CDR3 sequence is CASSLSGGGYGYTF. In nucleotides, the CDR3 is TGTGCCAGCAGTTTAAGCGGGGGCGGCTATGGCTACACCTTC.